These 3 T cell receptor beta chains were all obtained from the same sample, sequenced in a study of OX40 agonist ivuxolimab in advanced cancers. Repertoires were generated with immunoSEQ multiplex PCR, while TCRdb's copy carries only in-frame clones and drops some. This repertoire shows some 66,000 clones, under 85% found once; its top ten account for 2% to 2.5%. Sequences were derived from CD4+ or CD8+ T cells sorted from blood, sampled in a trial of the OX40 agonist ivuxolimab. These receptors came from an adult with an advanced solid tumor such as melanoma, head and neck, liver or kidney cancer.

Here the CDR3 reads CASSLVDTNYGYTF. The CDR3, as DNA: TGTGCCAGCAGCTTGGTGGACACGAACTATGGCTACACCTTC. The V call is TRBV5-4, the J call TRBJ1-2, with D perhaps TRBD1 (5 bases). V lost 0 bases and J lost 2, with 8 bases in between. This CDR3 is built from 14 residues. Germline V gene data show CDR1 as SGHNT and CDR2 as YYREEE (reference sequence).

V usage is TRBV21-1 and J usage is TRBJ2-1; the DNA was not used to check the table's D call, TRBD1. TRBV21-1 is a recognized pseudogene. This CDR3 spans 15 amino acids. The CDR3 DNA sequence: TGTGCCAGCAGCGCCTCGGGACACTGGGTAAACTTTCAGTTCTTC. Translating it yields CASSASGHWVNFQFF.

The sample holds a few counts of this clone. The chain uses TRBV27 and TRBJ2-1, with TRBD2 matching over 7 bases. The CDR3 is 16 residues long. With 6 bases clipped from V and 7 bases from J, the junction kept 15 bases outside the gene matches. CDR1 and CDR2 from the germline V gene are MNHEY and SMNVEV (reference sequence). Written as DNA, the CDR3 is TGTGCCAGCAGCCGAGACCGAGGACTAGAGTGGAATGAGCAGTTCTTC. Its protein is CASSRDRGLEWNEQFF.